Given below is one T cell receptor beta chain in context. Other DNA sequences in this specimen translate into the identical CDR3. In the original workflow: Cell counts per sample came from amplifying reference gene primers. Sequencing was performed with immunoSEQ multiplex PCR; in TCRdb, only in-frame clones are kept and a portion is missing. V, J and clone size are taken as reported in that table, and D and trimming were inferred from the DNA itself. Among some 290,000 clones listed, 90% were seen once. This CDR3 has 16 amino acids. The germline CDR1 and CDR2 sequences are MNHEY and SVGEGT. Losses at the gene ends were 4 bases for V and 0 bases for J; bases not matched to a gene: 6. This specimen belongs to a study of blood T cell repertoires in COVID-19. Turning to the study itself: PBMCs, B-cell-depleted T cells, or T cells were the source of the cDNA or gDNA that made up the material.

This receptor was obtained from a woman aged 40 to 50 with COVID-19, enrolled during active disease. The V call is TRBV6-2 or TRBV6-3, the J call TRBJ1-5, with 7 bases aligning to TRBD1. The sequenced sample was peripheral blood. As DNA, the CDR3 is TGTGCCAGCAGTTTACAGGGGCCGGATAGCAATCAGCCCCAGCATTTT. Protein sequence: CASSLQGPDSNQPQHF.